These 22 T cell receptor beta chains were all obtained from the same sample, sequenced in a study of blood T cells in healthy people across ages. PCR was performed a second time for about 7 to 11 cycles using a sample-barcoded 5' primer and a J-beta primer mix. TCRdb re-called the 5' RACE reads through MiXCR, storing one row per CDR3 protein. The repertoire holds 850,000 to 1,300,000 distinct CDR3 sequences, with less than 50% as singletons. Sample: blood. The receptors derive from an older woman in good health.

This rearrangement joins TRBV9 to TRBJ1-6, with 7 bases fitting TRBD1. CDR3 size: 15 residues. V was clipped by 4 bases and J by 8 bases; unmatched bases: 9. The germline V gene encodes CDR1 SGDLS and CDR2 YYNGEE. The CDR3 spells CASSLQGGGDSPLHF. Here the CDR3 DNA reads TGTGCCAGCAGCCTGCAGGGGGGAGGCGATTCACCCCTCCACTTT.

The chain employs TRBV5-1 and TRBJ2-2; 7 bases are a match to TRBD1. The CDR3 consists of 15 residues. The junction had 8 bases not matched to a gene; V was cut back by 4 bases and J by 5 bases. Germline assignment: CDR1 SGHRS and CDR2 YFSETQ. For the CDR3, the DNA is TGCGCCAGCAGCGCTAGACAGGGAATGACCGGGGAGCTGTTTTTT. Translating it yields CASSARQGMTGELFF.

The chain combines TRBV5-1 with TRBJ2-5, with 8 bases that match TRBD2. V lost 4 bases to trimming and J lost 11 bases; unmatched junction nucleotides: 13. Per germline, CDR1 SGHRS and CDR2 YFSETQ. This CDR3 has 14 amino acids. Here the CDR3 reads CASSPVDGAGEQYF. The CDR3 nucleotides read TGCGCCAGCAGCCCGGTCGATGGAGCGGGAGAGCAGTACTTC. The whole variable domain, filled in from reference TRBV5-1 and TRBJ2-5, reads KAGVTQTPRYLIKTRGQQVTLSCSPISGHRSVSWYQQTPGQGLQFLFEYFSETQRNKGNFPGRFSGRQFSNSRSEMNVSTLELGDSALYLCASSPVDGAGEQYFGPGTRLLVL.

The chain links TRBV15 to TRBJ1-1; no firm D call. This CDR3 contains 14 residues. Germline CDR1 reads LNHNV; CDR2 reads YYDKDF (reference sequence). V was trimmed by 0 bases and J by 0 bases, leaving 5 bases between them. The CDR3 loop reads CATSRDPLNTEAFF. CDR3 in DNA: TGTGCCACCAGCAGAGATCCTCTGAACACTGAAGCTTTCTTT. The variable domain in full, completed from reference TRBV15 and TRBJ1-1, reads DAMVIQNPRYQVTQFGKPVTLSCSQTLNHNVMYWYQQKSSQAPKLLFHYYDKDFNNEADTPDNFQSRRPNTSFCFLDIRSPGLGDTAMYLCATSRDPLNTEAFFGQGTRLTVV.

The chain uses TRBV5-1 and TRBJ2-1; D might be TRBD2 (6 bases). The CDR3 runs 14 residues. Germline-derived CDR1 and CDR2 are SGHRS and YFSETQ. V lost 2 bases and J lost 5, with 11 bases in between. The CDR3 spells CASSFGGINNEQFF. CDR3 coding DNA: TGCGCCAGCAGCTTTGGCGGGATCAACAATGAGCAGTTCTTC.

Only a few counts were recorded for this clonotype. The V and J genes are TRBV7-9 and TRBJ1-2; TRBD1 matches at 8 bases. The CDR3 consists of 13 residues. V dropped 7 bases and J dropped 7; count of bases not matched to a gene: 8. In germline, CDR1 is SEHNR, CDR2 FQNEAQ (reference sequence). The DNA for the CDR3 is TGTGCCAGCATTCCAATCACAGGGGGTGGCTACACCTTC. It specifies CASIPITGGGYTF. The whole variable domain, filled in from reference TRBV7-9 and TRBJ1-2, reads DTGVSQNPRHKITKRGQNVTFRCDPISEHNRLYWYRQTLGQGPEFLTYFQNEAQLEKSRLLSDRFSAERPKGSFSTLEIQRTEQGDSAMYLCASIPITGGGYTFGSGTRLTVV.

The table lists this clonotype with a few counts. V is TRBV20-1 and J is TRBJ2-5; a possible D gene is TRBD1 (6 bases). The J call may be faulty, since TRBJ2-7 better matches the DNA end. This CDR3 comprises 15 residues. Germline V gene sequence: CDR1 DFQATT, CDR2 SNEGSKA (reference sequence). The CDR3 region is CSASGSGTRENEQYF. The CDR3 DNA reads TGCAGTGCTAGCGGAAGTGGGACAAGAGAAAACGAGCAGTACTTC.

The table lists this clonotype with a few counts. The rearrangement links TRBV27 to TRBJ2-7; TRBD1 matches at 9 bases. J was trimmed by 2 bases and V by 0 bases; bases with no gene match: 5. The germline gives CDR1 MNHEY, CDR2 SMNVEV (reference sequence). The CDR3 has 16 amino acids. The CDR3 DNA is TGTGCCAGCAGTTTATCCTCCGGGGACAGGGCCTACGAGCAGTACTTC. Translation gives CASSLSSGDRAYEQYF.

This clonotype was seen only a few times. The chain is built from TRBV5-5 and TRBJ2-3, with 10 bases fitting TRBD2. CDR1 SGHKS and CDR2 YYEKEE come from the germline V gene (reference sequence). The CDR3 sequence is 17 residues long. The trim removed 4 bases at V and 3 bases at J, leaving 11 bases unmatched. The CDR3 DNA sequence: TGTGCCAGCAGCATAATAGCGGGAGGACGTGTTACAGATACGCAGTATTTT. Translation: CASSIIAGGRVTDTQYF.

The V and J genes are TRBV27 and TRBJ2-7; 12 nucleotides match TRBD2. The CDR3 is 15 residues long. Germline V gene lookup returns CDR1 MNHEY and CDR2 SMNVEV (reference sequence). With V trimmed by 1 base and J by 4 bases, 2 bases remained unmatched. CDR3 amino acids: CASSLYGLAGYEQYF. The CDR3 DNA reads TGTGCCAGCAGTTTATATGGACTAGCGGGGTACGAGCAGTACTTC.

V usage is TRBV14 and J usage is TRBJ2-1, with 13 nucleotides matching TRBD2. The CDR3 is 17 amino acids. V was clipped by 4 bases and J by 2 bases; unmatched bases: 5. Per the germline V gene, CDR1 is SGHDN and CDR2 is FVKESK. The CDR3 region is CASSRRLAGGPYNEQFF. The CDR3 nucleotides are TGTGCCAGCAGCCGCCGACTAGCGGGAGGCCCCTACAATGAGCAGTTCTTC.

The J gene is TRBJ2-7, the V gene TRBV5-1; TRBD2 aligns across 7 bases. V shed 4 bases and J 7 bases; nucleotides not matched to a gene: 8. Germline V gene data show CDR1 as SGHRS and CDR2 as YFSETQ. The CDR3 runs 13 residues. The chain's CDR3 is CASSRDYQEEQYF. The CDR3 nucleotides read TGCGCCAGCAGCAGGGACTATCAGGAAGAGCAGTACTTC.

The chain recombines TRBV20-1 with TRBJ2-1; the D gene is possibly TRBD2 (5 bases). CDR3 length equals 15 residues. Between the trimmed V and J ends, which lost 3 bases and 5 bases, there was a span of 17 bases. Germline loops: CDR1 DFQATT, CDR2 SNEGSKA (reference sequence). In nucleotides, the CDR3 is TGCAGTGCTAGTGTGACTACCGGACGTAACAATGAGCAGTTCTTC. Amino acid sequence: CSASVTTGRNNEQFF.

The chain employs TRBV30 and TRBJ2-3; no clear D. V lost 2 bases and J lost 2, with 11 bases in between. Germline V lookup: CDR1 GTSNPN, CDR2 SVGIG (reference sequence). The CDR3 spans 14 residues. The CDR3 nucleotides read TGTGCCTGGAGTCGGGCAGGACCCACAGATACGCAGTATTTT. Amino acids: CAWSRAGPTDTQYF.

This clonotype was recorded a few times. The chain combines TRBV29-1 with TRBJ1-2, with D possibly TRBD1 on 5 matching bases. With 7 bases removed from V and 3 bases from J, the gap between germline ends came to 15 bases. This CDR3 contains 13 residues. Germline assignment: CDR1 SQVTM and CDR2 ANQGSEA. CDR3 DNA: TGCAGCGGTCACCGGGTAGGGGACTATGGCTACACCTTC. This gives the protein CSGHRVGDYGYTF.

This clonotype showed up just once. The chain has TRBV27 and TRBJ2-7; maybe TRBD1 (6 bases). This CDR3 has 14 amino acids. Trimming took 9 bases from V and 2 from J, leaving 17 bases between them. Per the germline V gene, CDR1 is MNHEY and CDR2 is SMNVEV (reference sequence). For the CDR3, the DNA is TGTGCCAGTCTGTCGCACGGACAGCCCTACGAGCAGTACTTC. Its protein product is CASLSHGQPYEQYF.

The chain links TRBV10-3 to TRBJ2-1; 11 bases align to TRBD2. Germline CDR1 ENHRY, CDR2 SYGVKD. J lost 3 bases, V lost 7 bases, and 5 bases had no gene match. The CDR3 totals 15 residues. In DNA, the CDR3 is TGTGCCATCAACCCCACTAGCGGGAGCTACAATGAGCAGTTCTTC. The encoded protein is CAINPTSGSYNEQFF.

The chain recombines TRBV7-8 with TRBJ1-1, with 10 positions matching TRBD1. The CDR3 totals 15 residues. The J segment lost 6 bases and the V segment lost 3 bases, leaving 7 bases of the junction unmatched. Germline V gene sequence: CDR1 SGHVS, CDR2 FQNEAQ. The CDR3 sequence is CASSFPTGGTAEAFF. CDR3 sequence (DNA): TGTGCCAGCAGCTTTCCGACAGGGGGCACTGCTGAAGCTTTCTTT. Together with reference TRBV7-8 and TRBJ1-1, the CDR3 gives the full variable domain: GAGVSQSPRYKVAKRGQDVALRCDPISGHVSLFWYQQALGQGPEFLTYFQNEAQLDKSGLPSDRFFAERPEGSVSTLKIQRTQQEDSAVYLCASSFPTGGTAEAFFGQGTRLTVV.

This clonotype was picked up a small number of times. The chain carries TRBV27 and TRBJ2-1, with TRBD2 matching 10 bases. The length of the CDR3 is 15 residues. The V gene end was trimmed by 4 bases and the J gene end by 2 bases; junction bases not matched to a gene: 2. Per the germline V gene, CDR1 is MNHEY and CDR2 is SMNVEV (reference sequence). DNA of the CDR3: TGTGCCAGCAGTTCTAGCGGGAGTACCTACAATGAGCAGTTCTTC. This codes for CASSSSGSTYNEQFF.

This clonotype was detected only a few times. V gene TRBV7-8 combines with J gene TRBJ2-5; the match to TRBD2 covers 9 bases. This CDR3 contains 15 residues. Germline CDR1 is SGHVS and CDR2 is FQNEAQ. With V trimmed by 0 bases and J by 4 bases, 3 bases remained unmatched. The CDR3 is CASSLAGREGETQYF. Here the CDR3 DNA reads TGTGCCAGCAGCTTAGCGGGGCGGGAGGGAGAGACCCAGTACTTC.

V gene TRBV9 combines with J gene TRBJ2-1; the match to TRBD2 covers 9 bases. Trimming at V came to 1 base and at J to 4 bases, leaving 6 bases not matched to a gene. This CDR3 has 16 residues. Germline values: CDR1 SGDLS, CDR2 YYNGEE. This chain's CDR3 is CASSVRAGGPYNEQFF. CDR3 bases: TGTGCCAGCAGCGTAAGGGCGGGAGGGCCGTACAATGAGCAGTTCTTC.

The V call is TRBV27, the J call TRBJ2-7; D is perhaps TRBD1 (5 bases). Looked up from germline, CDR1 is MNHEY and CDR2 is SMNVEV (reference sequence). V was cut by 5 bases and J by 3 bases, with 14 bases left in between. This CDR3 spans 14 amino acids. The CDR3 DNA follows: TGTGCCAGCAGTCGAGCTAGGGGCGACTACGAGCAGTACTTC. This translates into CASSRARGDYEQYF.